Presented here are 14 T cell receptor beta chains from one specimen sequenced in a study of Siglec-9 on CD8 T cells in melanoma. Assay used: immunoSEQ multiplex PCR; TCRdb lists only in-frame clones, some missing. The sample includes 25,000 to 35,000 clones, 75% to 90% of them seen just once. Sample: Siglec-9- CD8+ T cells sorted from blood. The receptors stem from a human donor in good health.

The chain combines TRBV12-5 with TRBJ2-7; 7 bases are a match to TRBD2. The trim removed 7 bases at V and 5 bases at J, leaving 8 bases unmatched. This CDR3 region has 13 residues. CDR1 and CDR2 (germline): LGHNT, FRNRAP. The CDR3 sequence is CASALGGVDEQYV. Written as DNA, the CDR3 is TGTGCTAGTGCCTTGGGAGGGGTTGACGAGCAGTACGTC.

The chain uses TRBV30 and TRBJ1-2; D gene ambiguous. The CDR3 extends over 9 amino acids. CDR1 GTSNPN and CDR2 SVGIG come from the germline V gene (reference sequence). Trimming removed 5 bases at V and 7 bases at J, with 5 bases between. The CDR3 loop reads CAWGPGYTF. The DNA for the CDR3 is TGTGCCTGGGGGCCTGGCTACACCTTC.

The sample holds a few counts of this clone. The chain couples TRBV7-9 to TRBJ1-1; D not certain. V lost 3 bases, J lost 4 bases, and 9 bases lay in between. The CDR3 spans 13 residues. Germline V gives CDR1 SEHNR, CDR2 FQNEAQ (reference sequence). The CDR3 region is CASSFYSGTEAFF. As DNA, the CDR3 is TGTGCCAGCAGCTTTTATTCGGGCACTGAAGCTTTCTTT.

The chain uses TRBV5-6 and TRBJ2-7; TRBD2 is a possible D gene (6 bases). Trimming pared 2 bases from V and 6 bases from J, leaving 15 bases between. CDR3 length: 14 residues. Germline V gives CDR1 SGHDT, CDR2 YYEEEE. The CDR3 loop is CASSFEGGRSEQYV. The CDR3 region has the DNA TGTGCCAGCAGCTTTGAGGGAGGACGTTCCGAGCAGTACGTC.

This sequence joins TRBV27 and TRBJ1-6, with 9 bases identical to TRBD1. Germline V gene data show CDR1 as MNHEY and CDR2 as SMNVEV (reference sequence). The trim removed 6 bases at V and 4 bases at J, leaving 10 bases unmatched. There are 17 residues in the CDR3. This CDR3 reads CASRATGGSGYNSPLHF. DNA for the CDR3: TGTGCCAGCAGGGCGACAGGGGGTTCGGGATATAATTCACCCCTCCACTTT.

The V gene is TRBV4-2, the J gene TRBJ1-2; D gene unclear. Germline CDR1 is LGHNA and CDR2 is YNFKEQ. Trimming removed 4 bases at V and 3 bases at J, with 9 bases between. The CDR3 is made up of 13 amino acids. The CDR3 reads CASSPRWDYGYTF. The CDR3 DNA is TGTGCCAGCAGCCCGAGGTGGGACTATGGCTACACCTTC.

This chain joins TRBV28 and TRBJ1-1, with 7 bases aligning to TRBD1. Germline assignment: CDR1 MDHEN and CDR2 SYDVKM. The length of the CDR3 is 17 residues. V lost 2 bases and J lost 0; bases outside the gene matches: 9. CDR3 sequence reads: CASSLRLGQMVNTEAFF. CDR3 bases: TGTGCCAGCAGTTTACGCTTGGGACAGATGGTGAACACTGAAGCTTTCTTT.

The chain carries TRBV19 and TRBJ1-1, with 8 bases lining up with TRBD1. The length of the CDR3 is 14 residues. V lost 5 bases to trimming and J lost 6 bases; unmatched junction nucleotides: 8. Germline loops: CDR1 LNHDA, CDR2 SQIVND (reference sequence). In DNA form, the CDR3 reads TGTGCCAGTAGTTTCCAGGGGGCGATCCCTGAAGCTTTCTTT. This codes for CASSFQGAIPEAFF.

This clone was counted once. The chain recombines TRBV29-1 with TRBJ2-7; a weak D match, TRBD2 (5 bases). The CDR3 extends over 14 amino acids. Germline CDR1 reads SQVTM; CDR2 reads ANQGSEA. V lost 7 bases, J lost 2 bases, and 18 bases lay in between. CDR3 in amino acids: CSAEGPKRPYEQYF. In DNA form, the CDR3 reads TGCAGCGCTGAGGGTCCTAAGAGACCCTACGAGCAGTACTTC.

On this clone: Other DNA sequences within the sample encode an identical CDR3. The rearrangement joins TRBV27 to TRBJ1-3, with D tentatively TRBD1 (6 bases). Germline V gene lookup returns CDR1 MNHEY and CDR2 SMNVEV (reference sequence). The CDR3 sequence is 14 residues long. V was shortened by 6 bases and J by 4 bases, with 13 bases between the two germline ends. The CDR3 DNA follows: TGTGCCAGCAGCCTGAGGGGGTCCGGAAACACCATATATTTT. It translates to CASSLRGSGNTIYF.

V usage is TRBV6-5 and J usage is TRBJ2-1; 11 nucleotides agree with TRBD2. The trim removed 6 bases at V and 6 bases at J, leaving 7 bases unmatched. The CDR3 sequence is 15 residues long. The germline gives CDR1 MNHEY, CDR2 SVGAGI. CDR3 protein: CASRLKGLAGNEQFF. Written as DNA, the CDR3 is TGTGCCAGCAGGTTAAAAGGACTAGCGGGCAATGAGCAGTTCTTC.

This sequence joins TRBV9 and TRBJ2-1; 7 bases are shared with TRBD1. CDR3 length equals 12 residues. The germline CDR1 and CDR2 sequences are SGDLS and YYNGEE. Germline trimming cut 6 bases from V and 8 bases from J; bases unmatched to any gene: 5. CDR3: CASTTGDDEQFF. CDR3 DNA: TGTGCCAGCACCACAGGGGACGATGAGCAGTTCTTC.

CDR3 sequence (DNA): TGTGCCAGCAGTCTGGCCACTGAAGCTTTCTTT. Its protein product is CASSLATEAFF. The rearrangement joins TRBV28 to TRBJ1-1; D gene unclear. Per the germline V gene, CDR1 is MDHEN and CDR2 is SYDVKM. The ends were cut back, 5 bases at V and 4 bases at J, with 5 bases in the middle. The CDR3 spans 11 residues.

This clone was picked up a small number of times. V usage is TRBV25-1 and J usage is TRBJ1-1; 7 bases line up with TRBD1. Losses at the gene ends were 3 bases for V and 2 bases for J; bases not matched to a gene: 6. The CDR3 is 15 amino acids. From germline, CDR1 is MGHDK and CDR2 SYGVNS. This CDR3 is CASSDGTVSNTEAFF. CDR3 coding DNA: TGTGCCAGCAGTGATGGGACAGTCAGCAACACTGAAGCTTTCTTT.